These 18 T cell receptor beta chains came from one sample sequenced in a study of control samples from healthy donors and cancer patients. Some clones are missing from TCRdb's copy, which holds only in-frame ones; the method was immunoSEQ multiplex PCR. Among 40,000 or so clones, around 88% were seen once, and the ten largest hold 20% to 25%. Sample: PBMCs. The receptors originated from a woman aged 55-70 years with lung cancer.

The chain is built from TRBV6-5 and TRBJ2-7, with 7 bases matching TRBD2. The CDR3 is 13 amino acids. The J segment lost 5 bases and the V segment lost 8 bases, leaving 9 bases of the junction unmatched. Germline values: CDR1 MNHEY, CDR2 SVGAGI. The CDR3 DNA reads TGTGCCAGCGACGCGGGAGAGCCCCACGAGCAGTACTTC. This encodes CASDAGEPHEQYF.

The chain's CDR3 is CASSLAMRPRLDTQYF. The CDR3 DNA reads as TGCGCCAGCAGCTTGGCCATGCGGCCCCGCCTTGATACGCAGTATTTT. The rearrangement uses TRBV5-1 and TRBJ2-3; no definite D call. Per germline, CDR1 SGHRS and CDR2 YFSETQ. Deletions cut 0 bases from V and 6 bases from J, with 17 bases between. This CDR3 region has 16 residues.

The CDR3 reads CASSSGGLGTEAFF. CDR3 DNA sequence: TGCGCCAGCAGCTCAGGGGGGCTAGGCACTGAAGCTTTCTTT. This chain uses TRBV5-1 with TRBJ1-1; 7 bases align to TRBD1. The germline CDR1 and CDR2 sequences are SGHRS and YFSETQ. V shed 3 bases and J 4 bases; nucleotides not matched to a gene: 6. The CDR3 length is 14 residues. Based on the CDR3 plus reference TRBV5-1 and TRBJ1-1, the full variable domain is KAGVTQTPRYLIKTRGQQVTLSCSPISGHRSVSWYQQTPGQGLQFLFEYFSETQRNKGNFPGRFSGRQFSNSRSEMNVSTLELGDSALYLCASSSGGLGTEAFFGQGTRLTVV.

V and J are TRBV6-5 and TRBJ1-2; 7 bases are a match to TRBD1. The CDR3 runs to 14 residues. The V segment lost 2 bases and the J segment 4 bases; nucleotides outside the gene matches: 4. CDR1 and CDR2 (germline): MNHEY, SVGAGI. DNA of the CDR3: TGTGCCAGCAGTTACCGGGCAGGGGGCTATGGCTACACCTTC. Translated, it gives CASSYRAGGYGYTF.

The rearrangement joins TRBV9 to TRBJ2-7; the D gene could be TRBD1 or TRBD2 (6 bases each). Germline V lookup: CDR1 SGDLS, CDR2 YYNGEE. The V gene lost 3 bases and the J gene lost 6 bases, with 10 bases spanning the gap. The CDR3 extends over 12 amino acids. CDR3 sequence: CASSEGGGEQYF. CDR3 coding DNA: TGTGCCAGCAGCGAGGGGGGAGGCGAGCAGTACTTC.

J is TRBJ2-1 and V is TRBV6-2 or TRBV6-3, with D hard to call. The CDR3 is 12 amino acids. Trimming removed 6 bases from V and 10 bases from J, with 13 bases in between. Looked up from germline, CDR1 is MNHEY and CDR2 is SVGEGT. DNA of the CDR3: TGTGCCAGCAGCCCCAGGCCCGGAGAGCAGTTCTTC. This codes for CASSPRPGEQFF.

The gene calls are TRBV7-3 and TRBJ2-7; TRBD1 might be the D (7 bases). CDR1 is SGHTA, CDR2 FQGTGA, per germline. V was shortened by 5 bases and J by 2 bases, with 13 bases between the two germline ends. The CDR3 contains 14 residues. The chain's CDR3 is CASSLGGGTYEQYF. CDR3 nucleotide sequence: TGTGCCAGCAGCCTAGGGGGCGGGACCTACGAGCAGTACTTC.

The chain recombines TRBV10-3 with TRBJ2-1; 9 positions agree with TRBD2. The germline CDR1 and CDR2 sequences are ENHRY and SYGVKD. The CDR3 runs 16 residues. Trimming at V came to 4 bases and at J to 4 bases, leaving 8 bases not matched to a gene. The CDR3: CAISARGSGSYNEQFF. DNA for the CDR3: TGTGCCATCAGTGCCCGGGGTAGCGGGAGTTACAATGAGCAGTTCTTC.

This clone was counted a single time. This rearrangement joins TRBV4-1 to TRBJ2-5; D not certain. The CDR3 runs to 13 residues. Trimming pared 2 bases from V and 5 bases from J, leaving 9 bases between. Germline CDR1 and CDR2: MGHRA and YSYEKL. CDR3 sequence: CASSQFDGETQYF. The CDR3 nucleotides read TGCGCCAGCAGCCAATTTGACGGGGAGACCCAGTACTTC.

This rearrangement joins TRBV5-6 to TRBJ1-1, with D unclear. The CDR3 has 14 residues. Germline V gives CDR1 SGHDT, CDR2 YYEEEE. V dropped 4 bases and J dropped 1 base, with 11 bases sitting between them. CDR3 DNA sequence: TGTGCCAGCAGCCCACTGACAAGGAACACTGAAGCTTTCTTT. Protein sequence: CASSPLTRNTEAFF. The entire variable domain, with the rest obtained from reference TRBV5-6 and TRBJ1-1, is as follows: DAGVTQSPTHLIKTRGQQVTLRCSPKSGHDTVSWYQQALGQGPQFIFQYYEEEERQRGNFPDRFSGHQFPNYSSELNVNALLLGDSALYLCASSPLTRNTEAFFGQGTRLTVV.

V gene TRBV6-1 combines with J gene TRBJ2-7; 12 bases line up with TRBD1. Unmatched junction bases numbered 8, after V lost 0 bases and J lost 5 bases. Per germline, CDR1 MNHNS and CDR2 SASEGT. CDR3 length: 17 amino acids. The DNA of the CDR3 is TGTGCCAGCAGTGAAGCGTTACCGGGGACAGGGGGCGACGAGCAGTACTTC. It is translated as CASSEALPGTGGDEQYF.

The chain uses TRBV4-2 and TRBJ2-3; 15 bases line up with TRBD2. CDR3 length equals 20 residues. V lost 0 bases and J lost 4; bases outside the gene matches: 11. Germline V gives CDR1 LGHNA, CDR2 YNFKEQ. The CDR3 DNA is TGTGCCAGCAGCCAAGAAGGACTAGCGGGAGGGGGGGGCCGCGCAGATACGCAGTATTTT. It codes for CASSQEGLAGGGGRADTQYF.

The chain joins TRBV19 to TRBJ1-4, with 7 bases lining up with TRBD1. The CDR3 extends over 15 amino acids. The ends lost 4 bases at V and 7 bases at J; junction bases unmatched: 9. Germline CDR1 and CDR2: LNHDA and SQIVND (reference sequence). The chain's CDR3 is CASSTHQGETEKLFF. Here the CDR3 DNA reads TGTGCCAGTAGTACCCACCAGGGGGAGACTGAAAAACTGTTTTTT.

The CDR3 sequence is CASSLINHQTDTQYF. CDR3 sequence (DNA): TGCGCCAGCAGCTTGATCAACCACCAGACAGATACGCAGTATTTT. The chain has TRBV5-1 and TRBJ2-3, with D unresolved. V lost 1 base and J 3 bases, leaving 12 bases between the germline ends. Looked up from germline, CDR1 is SGHRS and CDR2 is YFSETQ. The CDR3 spans 15 residues. The variable domain in full, with the rest retrieved from reference TRBV5-1 and TRBJ2-3, is KAGVTQTPRYLIKTRGQQVTLSCSPISGHRSVSWYQQTPGQGLQFLFEYFSETQRNKGNFPGRFSGRQFSNSRSEMNVSTLELGDSALYLCASSLINHQTDTQYFGPGTRLTVL.

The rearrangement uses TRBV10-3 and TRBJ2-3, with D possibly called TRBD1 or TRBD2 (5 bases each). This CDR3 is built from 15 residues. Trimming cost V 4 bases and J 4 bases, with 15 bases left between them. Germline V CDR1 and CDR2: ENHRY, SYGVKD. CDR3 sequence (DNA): TGTGCCATCAGTGGGGGCCTAGGAGGATCAGATACGCAGTATTTT. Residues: CAISGGLGGSDTQYF.

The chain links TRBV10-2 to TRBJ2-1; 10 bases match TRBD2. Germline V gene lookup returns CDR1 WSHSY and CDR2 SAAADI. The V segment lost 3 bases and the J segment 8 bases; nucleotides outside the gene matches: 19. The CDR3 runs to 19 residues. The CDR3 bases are TGCGCCAGCAGTGATTCGAGCGGGGGGGCCGCGCATCTGTTAGATGAGCAGTTCTTC. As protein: CASSDSSGGAAHLLDEQFF.

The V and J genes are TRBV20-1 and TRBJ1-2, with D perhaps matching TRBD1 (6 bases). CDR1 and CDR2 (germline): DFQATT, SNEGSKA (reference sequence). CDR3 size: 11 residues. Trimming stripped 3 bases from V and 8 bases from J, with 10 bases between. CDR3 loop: CSASAGEGYTF. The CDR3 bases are TGCAGTGCTAGCGCAGGGGAAGGCTACACCTTC.

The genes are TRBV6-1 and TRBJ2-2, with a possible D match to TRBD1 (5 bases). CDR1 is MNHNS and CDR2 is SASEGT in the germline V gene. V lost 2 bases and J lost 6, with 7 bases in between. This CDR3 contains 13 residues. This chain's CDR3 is CASSEQGAGELFF. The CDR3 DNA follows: TGTGCCAGCAGTGAACAGGGTGCCGGGGAGCTGTTTTTT.